This T cell receptor (beta chain) was captured by sequencing in a study of type 1 and type 2 diabetes patients. Standard classification criteria confirmed type 1 or type 2 diabetes in all patients. Amplification started from genomic DNA. A primer set of 30 forward and 13 reverse primers amplified the CDR3. TCRdb re-derived calls from the multiplex PCR reads in MiXCR, one entry per CDR3 protein. The data show fewer than 300,000 distinct CDR3 sequences, with approximately 50% seen just once and around 13% held by the top ten. J gave up 2 bases and V 6 bases, and 4 bases lay outside the gene matches. The CDR3 consists of 14 residues. Looked up from germline, CDR1 is SGHRS and CDR2 is YFSETQ.

The receptor was derived from a man between 18 and 35 years old with type 2 diabetes. The V call is TRBV5-1, the J call TRBJ2-3; 9 bases are shared with TRBD1. Sequenced input: peripheral blood mononuclear cells (PBMCs). CDR3 in DNA: TGCGCCAGCAACAAACAGGGGGCCACAGATACGCAGTATTTT. It encodes CASNKQGATDTQYF.